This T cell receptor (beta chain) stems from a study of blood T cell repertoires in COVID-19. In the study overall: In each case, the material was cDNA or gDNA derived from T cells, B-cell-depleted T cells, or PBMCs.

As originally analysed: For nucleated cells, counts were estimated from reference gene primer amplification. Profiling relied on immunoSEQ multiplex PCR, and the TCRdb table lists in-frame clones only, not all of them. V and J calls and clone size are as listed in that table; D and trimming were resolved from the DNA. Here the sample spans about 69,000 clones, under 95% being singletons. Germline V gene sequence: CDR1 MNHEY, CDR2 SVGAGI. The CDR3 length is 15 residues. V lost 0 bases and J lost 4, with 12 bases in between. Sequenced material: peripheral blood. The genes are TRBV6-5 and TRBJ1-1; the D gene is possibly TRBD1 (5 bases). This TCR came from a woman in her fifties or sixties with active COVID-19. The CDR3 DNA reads TGTGCCAGCAGTTACTCTCAGGGTGTTGGCACTGAAGCTTTCTTT. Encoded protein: CASSYSQGVGTEAFF.